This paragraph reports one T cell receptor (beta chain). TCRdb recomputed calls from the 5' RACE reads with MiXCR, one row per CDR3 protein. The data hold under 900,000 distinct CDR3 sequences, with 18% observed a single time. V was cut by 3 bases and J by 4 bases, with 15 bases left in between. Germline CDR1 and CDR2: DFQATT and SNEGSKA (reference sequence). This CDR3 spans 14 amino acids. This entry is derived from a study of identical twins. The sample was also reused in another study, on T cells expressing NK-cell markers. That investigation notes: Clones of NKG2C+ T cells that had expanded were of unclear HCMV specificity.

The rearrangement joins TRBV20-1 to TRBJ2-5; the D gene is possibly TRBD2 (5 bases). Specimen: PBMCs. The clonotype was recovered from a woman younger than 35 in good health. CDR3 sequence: CSASRHSSRETQYF. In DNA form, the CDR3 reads TGCAGTGCTAGTCGGCACTCTAGCCGAGAGACCCAGTACTTC.